This TCR beta chain was identified during a study of T cells after yellow fever vaccination. Overall study context: The SMART-Seq v4 Ultra Low Input method served to prepare the low-cell-number fractions. Study results and limitations: The booster response re-showed most primary clones: around 97% CD4, approximately 86% CD8. Within FACS-sorted repertoires, abundant clonotypes contaminating from the bulk population could be present.

About this clonotype itself: Its specificity is not known. One base away lies a much larger clone, so this may be a sequencing read error.

TCRdb reprocessed the 5' RACE reads with MiXCR, giving one entry per CDR3 protein. The table has 250,000 or so distinct CDR3 sequences, 6.9% seen once. CDR3 length: 13 residues. Looked up from germline, CDR1 is SGHRS and CDR2 is YFSETQ. The chain links TRBV5-1 to TRBJ2-2; no clear D. The receptor was isolated from a man between 25 and 39 years old who received the YFV17D yellow fever vaccine. Specimen: CD4+ T cells sorted from PBMCs, collected 15 days after the yellow fever booster vaccination. CDR3 residues: CASSPENAGELFF. Here the CDR3 DNA reads TGCGCCAGCAGCCCGGAGAACGCCGGGGAGCTGTTTTTT.